Reported below is one TCR beta chain. Antigen specificity is unknown. The entry originates in a study of CD8+ T cells in alopecia areata. Extracted RNA was reverse transcribed into cDNA, the sequencing template. Sequencing was performed with immunoSEQ multiplex PCR; in TCRdb, only in-frame clones are kept and a portion is missing. Found here are some 100,000 clones, approximately 59% of them singletons; the top ten hold almost 30%. As for treatment: oral pan-JAK inhibitor, 5-10 mg twice daily. This CDR3 region has 15 residues. J lost 2 bases, V lost 1 base, and 4 bases had no gene match. Germline CDR1 reads SGHVS; CDR2 reads FQNEAQ. Study-level points and caveats: TCR sharing was clearer in mice than between patients, perhaps partly owing to patient HLA diversity.

The specimen comprised CD8+ T cells sorted from blood, sampled at week 4, from a patient treated with tofacitinib. This clonotype was sampled from a human donor with alopecia areata. The chain links TRBV7-8 to TRBJ2-7; 8 bases are a match to TRBD2. The CDR3 spells CASSLVGGGPYEQYF. CDR3 coding DNA: TGTGCCAGCAGCTTAGTCGGGGGGGGACCCTACGAGCAGTACTTC.